The 4 T cell receptor beta chains reported below all come from one sample, sequenced in a study of blood T cell repertoires in COVID-19. Sequenced by immunoSEQ multiplex PCR; TCRdb stores in-frame clones only, minus some. The table shows about 310,000 clones, with around 85% occurring only once. The sequencing sample was made of PBMCs or T cells enriched from blood (not recorded which). The receptors shown here come from a man between 25 and 39 years old who had recovered from COVID-19.

V and J are TRBV5-4 and TRBJ1-6; D is ambiguous. This CDR3 is built from 15 residues. V lost 5 bases, J lost 0 bases, and 9 bases lay in between. CDR1 and CDR2 from the germline V gene are SGHNT and YYREEE (reference sequence). CDR3 bases: TGTGCCAGCAGGCCCGGGAGCTCCTATAATTCACCCCTCCACTTT. The encoded protein is CASRPGSSYNSPLHF. The full variable domain, with the rest looked up from reference TRBV5-4 and TRBJ1-6, is ETGVTQSPTHLIKTRGQQVTLRCSSQSGHNTVSWYQQALGQGPQFIFQYYREEENGRGNFPPRFSGLQFPNYSSELNVNALELDDSALYLCASRPGSSYNSPLHFGNGTRLTVT.

The sample holds one count of this clone. This rearrangement joins TRBV10-3 to TRBJ1-2; D not certain. This CDR3 spans 13 amino acids. Deletions cut 7 bases from V and 5 bases from J, with 14 bases between. CDR1 and CDR2 (germline): ENHRY, SYGVKD. As DNA, the CDR3 is TGTGCCATCACCGGGGTACAAGGGTATGGCTACACCTTC. It encodes CAITGVQGYGYTF.

This chain links TRBV5-1 with TRBJ2-5; D might be TRBD2 (5 bases). This CDR3 contains 13 residues. CDR1 SGHRS and CDR2 YFSETQ come from the germline V gene. Trimming took off 5 bases at V and 8 bases at J, with 16 bases between the two ends. CDR3 nucleotides: TGCGCCAGCAGGGTTGTATTCGGGGAAACCCAGTACTTC. This translates into CASRVVFGETQYF.

The chain uses TRBV7-2 and TRBJ1-6; weak D call: TRBD1 (6 bases). This CDR3 has 14 amino acids. V lost 5 bases and J 10 bases, leaving 15 bases between the germline ends. CDR1 is SGHTA, CDR2 FQGNSA, per germline. This CDR3 reads CASSPGVLGSPLHF. The CDR3 nucleotides are TGTGCCAGCAGCCCAGGGGTCCTGGGGTCACCCCTCCACTTT.